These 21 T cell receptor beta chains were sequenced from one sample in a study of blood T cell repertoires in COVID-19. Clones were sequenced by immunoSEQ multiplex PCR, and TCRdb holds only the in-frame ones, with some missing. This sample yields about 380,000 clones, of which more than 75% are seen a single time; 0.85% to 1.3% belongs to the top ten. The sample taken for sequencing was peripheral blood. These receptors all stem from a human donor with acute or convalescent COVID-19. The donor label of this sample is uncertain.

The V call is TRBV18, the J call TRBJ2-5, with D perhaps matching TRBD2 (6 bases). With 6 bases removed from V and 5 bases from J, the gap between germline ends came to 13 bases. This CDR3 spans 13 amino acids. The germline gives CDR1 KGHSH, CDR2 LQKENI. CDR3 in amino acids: CASSAGGGETQYF. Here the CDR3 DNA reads TGTGCCAGCTCCGCCGGAGGAGGGGAGACCCAGTACTTC. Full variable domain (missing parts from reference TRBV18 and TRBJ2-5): NAGVMQNPRHLVRRRGQEARLRCSPMKGHSHVYWYRQLPEEGLKFMVYLQKENIIDESGMPKERFSAEFPKEGPSILRIQQVVRGDSAAYFCASSAGGGETQYFGPGTRLLVL.

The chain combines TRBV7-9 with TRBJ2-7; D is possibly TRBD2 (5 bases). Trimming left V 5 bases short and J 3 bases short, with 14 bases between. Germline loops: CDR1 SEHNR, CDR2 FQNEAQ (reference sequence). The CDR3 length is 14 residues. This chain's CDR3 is CASSHDRGNYEQYF. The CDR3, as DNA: TGTGCCAGCAGCCATGACCGGGGAAACTACGAGCAGTACTTC.

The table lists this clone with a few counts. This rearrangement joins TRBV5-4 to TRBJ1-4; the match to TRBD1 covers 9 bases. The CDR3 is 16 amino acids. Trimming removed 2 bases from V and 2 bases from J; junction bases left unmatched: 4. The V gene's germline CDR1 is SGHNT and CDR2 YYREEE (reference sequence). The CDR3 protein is CASSFGDRATNEKLFF. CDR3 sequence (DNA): TGTGCCAGCAGCTTCGGGGACAGGGCCACTAATGAAAAACTGTTTTTT.

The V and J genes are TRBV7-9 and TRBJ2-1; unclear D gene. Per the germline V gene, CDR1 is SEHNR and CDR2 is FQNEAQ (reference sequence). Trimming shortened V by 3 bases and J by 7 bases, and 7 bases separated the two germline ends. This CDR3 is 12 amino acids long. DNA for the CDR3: TGTGCCAGCAGCTTGGGCGTGAATGAGCAGTTCTTC. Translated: CASSLGVNEQFF.

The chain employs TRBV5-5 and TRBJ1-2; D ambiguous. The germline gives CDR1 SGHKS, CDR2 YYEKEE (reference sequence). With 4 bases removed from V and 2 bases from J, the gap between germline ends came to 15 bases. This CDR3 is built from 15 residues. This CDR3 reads CASSPGPSQNYGYTF. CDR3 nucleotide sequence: TGTGCCAGCAGCCCAGGCCCAAGTCAGAACTATGGCTACACCTTC. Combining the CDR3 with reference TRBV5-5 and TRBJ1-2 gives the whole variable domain DAGVTQSPTHLIKTRGQQVTLRCSPISGHKSVSWYQQVLGQGPQFIFQYYEKEERGRGNFPDRFSARQFPNYSSELNVNALLLGDSALYLCASSPGPSQNYGYTFGSGTRLTVV.

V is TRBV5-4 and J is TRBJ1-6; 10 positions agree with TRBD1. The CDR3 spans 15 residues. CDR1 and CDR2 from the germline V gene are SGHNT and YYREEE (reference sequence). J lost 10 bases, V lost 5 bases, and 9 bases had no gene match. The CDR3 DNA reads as TGTGCCAGCAGGGAGGGGACAGGGGTGAACTCACCCCTCCACTTT. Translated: CASREGTGVNSPLHF.

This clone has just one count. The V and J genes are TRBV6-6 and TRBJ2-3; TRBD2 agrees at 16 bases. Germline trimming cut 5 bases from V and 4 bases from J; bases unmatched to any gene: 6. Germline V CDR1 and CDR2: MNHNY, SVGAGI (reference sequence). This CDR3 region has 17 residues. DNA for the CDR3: TGTGCCAGCAGTCCGGGACTAGCGGGGGGGCTGTCAGATACGCAGTATTTT. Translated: CASSPGLAGGLSDTQYF.

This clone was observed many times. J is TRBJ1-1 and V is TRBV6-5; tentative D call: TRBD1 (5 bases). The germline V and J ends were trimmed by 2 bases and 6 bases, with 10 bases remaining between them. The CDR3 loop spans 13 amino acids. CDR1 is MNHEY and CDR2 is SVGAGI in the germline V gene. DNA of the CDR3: TGTGCCAGCAGTTACGGAGGGGCCTCTGAAGCTTTCTTT. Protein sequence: CASSYGGASEAFF.

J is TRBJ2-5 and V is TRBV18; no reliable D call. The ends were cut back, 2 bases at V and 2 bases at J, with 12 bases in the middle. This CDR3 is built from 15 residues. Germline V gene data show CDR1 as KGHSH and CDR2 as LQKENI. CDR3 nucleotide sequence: TGTGCCAGCTCACCAGGATTTGGCAGGCAAGAGACCCAGTACTTC. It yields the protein CASSPGFGRQETQYF.

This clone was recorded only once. The CDR3 sequence is CATSGQGGYGYTF. In DNA form, the CDR3 reads TGTGCCACCAGTGGCCAGGGGGGTTATGGCTACACCTTC. The chain recombines TRBV24-1 with TRBJ1-2; TRBD1 aligns across 7 bases. J gave up 5 bases and V 5 bases, and 4 bases lay outside the gene matches. In germline, CDR1 is KGHDR, CDR2 SFDVKD. The CDR3 is 13 residues long.

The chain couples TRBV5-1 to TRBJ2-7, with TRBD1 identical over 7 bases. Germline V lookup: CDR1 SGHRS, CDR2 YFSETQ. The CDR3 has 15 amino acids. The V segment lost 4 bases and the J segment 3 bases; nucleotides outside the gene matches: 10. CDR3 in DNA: TGCGCCAGCAGCCCCCAGGGGGAGATCAGCTACGAGCAGTACTTC. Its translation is CASSPQGEISYEQYF.

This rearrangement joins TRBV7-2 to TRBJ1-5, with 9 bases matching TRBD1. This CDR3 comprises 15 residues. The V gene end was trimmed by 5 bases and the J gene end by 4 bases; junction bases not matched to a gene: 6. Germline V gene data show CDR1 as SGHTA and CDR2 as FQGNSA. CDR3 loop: CASSPTGGGNQPQHF. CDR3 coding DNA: TGTGCCAGCAGCCCGACAGGGGGTGGGAATCAGCCCCAGCATTTT.

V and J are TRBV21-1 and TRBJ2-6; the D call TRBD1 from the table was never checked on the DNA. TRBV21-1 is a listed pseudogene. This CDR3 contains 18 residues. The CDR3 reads CASRRAGQGAFLANVLTF. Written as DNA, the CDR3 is TGTGCCAGCAGACGTGCGGGACAGGGGGCCTTTTTGGCCAACGTCCTGACTTTC.

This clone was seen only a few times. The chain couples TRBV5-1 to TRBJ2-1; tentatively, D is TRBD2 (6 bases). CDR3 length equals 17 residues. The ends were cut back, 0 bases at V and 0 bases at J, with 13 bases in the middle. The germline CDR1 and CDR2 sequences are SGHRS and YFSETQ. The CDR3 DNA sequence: TGCGCCAGCAGCTTGGGGATAGCGGACTTCTCCTACAATGAGCAGTTCTTC. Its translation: CASSLGIADFSYNEQFF.

This CDR3 is CASCSGRRPYNEQFF. The CDR3 DNA follows: TGTGCCAGCTGTAGCGGGAGGCGTCCCTACAATGAGCAGTTCTTC. J is TRBJ2-1 and V is TRBV18; 10 bases agree with TRBD2. Germline CDR1 reads KGHSH; CDR2 reads LQKENI. The CDR3 has 15 residues. Trimming removed 7 bases from V and 2 bases from J; junction bases left unmatched: 5.

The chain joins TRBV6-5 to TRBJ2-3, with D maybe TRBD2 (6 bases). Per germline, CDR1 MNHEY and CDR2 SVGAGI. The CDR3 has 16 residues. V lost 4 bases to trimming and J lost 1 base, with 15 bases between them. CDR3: CASSFGVWGGTDTQYF. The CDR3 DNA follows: TGTGCCAGCAGTTTCGGCGTGTGGGGGGGCACAGATACGCAGTATTTT.

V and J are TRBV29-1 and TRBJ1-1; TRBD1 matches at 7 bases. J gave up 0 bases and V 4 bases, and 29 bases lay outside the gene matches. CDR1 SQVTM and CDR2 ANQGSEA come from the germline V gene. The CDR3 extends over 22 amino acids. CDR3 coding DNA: TGCAGCGTTGCACGTTACCGGGGCACTGCCGGGACAGTGGCCCCCTTGAACACTGAAGCTTTCTTT. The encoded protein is CSVARYRGTAGTVAPLNTEAFF.

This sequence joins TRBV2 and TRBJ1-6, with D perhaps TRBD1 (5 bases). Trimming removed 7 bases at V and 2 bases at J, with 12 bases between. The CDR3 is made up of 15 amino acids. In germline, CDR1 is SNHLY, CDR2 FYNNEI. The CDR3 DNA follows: TGTGCCAGCACCAAGACAGAGGCCTATAATTCACCCCTCCACTTT. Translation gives CASTKTEAYNSPLHF.

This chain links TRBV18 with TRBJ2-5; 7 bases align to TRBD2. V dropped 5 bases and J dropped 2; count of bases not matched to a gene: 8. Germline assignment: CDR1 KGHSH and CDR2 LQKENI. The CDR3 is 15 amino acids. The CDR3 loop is CASSLTRGFQETQYF. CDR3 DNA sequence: TGTGCCAGCTCATTAACGCGGGGGTTTCAAGAGACCCAGTACTTC. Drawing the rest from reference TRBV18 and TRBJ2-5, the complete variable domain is NAGVMQNPRHLVRRRGQEARLRCSPMKGHSHVYWYRQLPEEGLKFMVYLQKENIIDESGMPKERFSAEFPKEGPSILRIQQVVRGDSAAYFCASSLTRGFQETQYFGPGTRLLVL.

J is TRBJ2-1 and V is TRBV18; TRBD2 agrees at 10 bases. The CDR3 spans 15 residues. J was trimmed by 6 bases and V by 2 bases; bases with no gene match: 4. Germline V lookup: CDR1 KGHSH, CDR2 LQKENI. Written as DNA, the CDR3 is TGTGCCAGCTCACCAGGGCTAGCGGGGGCCAATGAGCAGTTCTTC. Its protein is CASSPGLAGANEQFF. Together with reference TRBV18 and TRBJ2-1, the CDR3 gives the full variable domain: NAGVMQNPRHLVRRRGQEARLRCSPMKGHSHVYWYRQLPEEGLKFMVYLQKENIIDESGMPKERFSAEFPKEGPSILRIQQVVRGDSAAYFCASSPGLAGANEQFFGPGTRLTVL.

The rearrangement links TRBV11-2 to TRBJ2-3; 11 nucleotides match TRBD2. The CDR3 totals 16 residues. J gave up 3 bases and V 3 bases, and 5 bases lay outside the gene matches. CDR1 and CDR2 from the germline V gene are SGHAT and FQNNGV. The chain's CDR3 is CASSFSGGAATDTQYF. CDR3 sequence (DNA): TGTGCCAGCAGCTTTAGCGGGGGGGCGGCAACAGATACGCAGTATTTT. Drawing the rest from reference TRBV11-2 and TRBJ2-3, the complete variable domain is EAGVAQSPRYKIIEKRQSVAFWCNPISGHATLYWYQQILGQGPKLLIQFQNNGVVDDSQLPKDRFSAERLKGVDSTLKIQPAKLEDSAVYLCASSFSGGAATDTQYFGPGTRLTVL.